This T cell receptor beta chain originates from a study of blood T cells in healthy people across ages. Notes on the study in general: Total diversity from one million sequenced T cells was likely underestimated.

CDR1 and CDR2 (germline): DFQATT, SNEGSKA (reference sequence). The CDR3 spans 15 residues. With 6 bases removed from V and 0 bases from J, the gap between germline ends came to 17 bases. In this sample, this clonotype turned up a few times. Its antigen is not identified. Combining a sample-barcoded 5' primer with a J-beta primer mix, a second PCR ran for roughly 6 to 12 cycles. Each cDNA molecule was tagged by a template-switch adaptor that had 12 random nucleotides. MiXCR, applied by TCRdb to the 5' RACE reads, yields one record per CDR3 protein. The data contain roughly 1,500,000 distinct CDR3 sequences, roughly 30% of them seen just once; the ten biggest clones take up roughly 10%.

The chain links TRBV20-1 to TRBJ2-5; D is ambiguous. Sequencing was done on a sample of blood. This receptor was obtained from a woman aged 25-40 years in good health. The CDR3 protein is CSAQEMESYQETQYF. The DNA for the CDR3 is TGCAGTGCCCAGGAAATGGAAAGTTACCAAGAGACCCAGTACTTC.